These 22 T cell receptor beta chains were sequenced from one sample in a study of neurological immune-mediated disorders. MiXCR, run by TCRdb on the 5' RACE reads, gives a single entry per CDR3 protein. The sample lists tens of thousands of distinct CDR3 sequences; about 15% were seen once. Material for sequencing was PBMCs. All receptors come from a woman between 40 and 55 years old in good health.

This clonotype showed up just a few times. The chain is built from TRBV7-6 and TRBJ2-5, with TRBD1 matching over 7 bases. Germline V gives CDR1 SGHVS, CDR2 FNYEAQ. CDR3 size: 18 residues. V lost 2 bases and J lost 2; bases outside the gene matches: 14. CDR3 amino acids: CASSLLAYDRENQETQYF. The CDR3 nucleotides are TGTGCCAGCAGCTTATTAGCGTATGACAGGGAGAATCAAGAGACCCAGTACTTC. Drawing the rest from reference TRBV7-6 and TRBJ2-5, the complete variable domain is GAGVSQSPRYKVTKRGQDVALRCDPISGHVSLYWYRQALGQGPEFLTYFNYEAQQDKSGLPNDRFSAERPEGSISTLTIQRTEQRDSAMYRCASSLLAYDRENQETQYFGPGTRLLVL.

This clonotype was observed many times. The J gene is TRBJ1-2, the V gene TRBV9, with a possible D match to TRBD1 (6 bases). CDR1 is SGDLS, CDR2 YYNGEE, per germline. The V end was cut by 2 bases, the J end by 4 bases, with 12 bases between. This CDR3 has 14 amino acids. CDR3 loop: CASSVTGDPYGYTF. In DNA, the CDR3 is TGTGCCAGCAGCGTGACAGGCGACCCCTATGGCTACACCTTC.

This chain uses TRBV5-5 with TRBJ2-3; the D is unclear. The CDR3 contains 14 residues. Trimming took off 1 base at V and 0 bases at J, with 6 bases between the two ends. Per the germline V gene, CDR1 is SGHKS and CDR2 is YYEKEE (reference sequence). CDR3 loop: CASSLRQSTDTQYF. CDR3 in DNA: TGTGCCAGCAGCTTGAGGCAGAGCACAGATACGCAGTATTTT.

This chain joins TRBV7-3 and TRBJ2-2, with 11 bases aligning to TRBD2. Germline V gene lookup returns CDR1 SGHTA and CDR2 FQGTGA. Trimming took 5 bases from V and 7 from J; bases not matched to a gene: 12. The CDR3 extends over 17 amino acids. CDR3 sequence (DNA): TGTGCCAGCAGCCCCGGTAGTAGCGGGGGGGCCCACGGGGAGCTGTTTTTT. As protein: CASSPGSSGGAHGELFF. The complete variable domain, with remaining parts taken from reference TRBV7-3 and TRBJ2-2, reads GAGVSQTPSNKVTEKGKYVELRCDPISGHTALYWYRQSLGQGPEFLIYFQGTGAADDSGLPNDRFFAVRPEGSVSTLKIQRTERGDSAVYLCASSPGSSGGAHGELFFGEGSRLTVL.

This chain connects TRBV18 to TRBJ2-2, with D maybe TRBD1 (6 bases). Germline V gene sequence: CDR1 KGHSH, CDR2 LQKENI. The CDR3 has 17 amino acids. Deletions cut 3 bases from V and 0 bases from J, with 14 bases between. CDR3 protein: CASSPSFGQPNTGELFF. CDR3 nucleotide sequence: TGTGCCAGCTCACCCTCCTTCGGACAGCCGAACACCGGGGAGCTGTTTTTT.

The chain has TRBV5-1 and TRBJ1-6, with D hard to call. Germline V lookup: CDR1 SGHRS, CDR2 YFSETQ. Trimming cost V 2 bases and J 8 bases, with 17 bases left between them. The CDR3 is made up of 16 amino acids. CDR3 bases: TGCGCCAGCAGCTTCGGGTCGAGTTTGTCAGATTCACCCCTCCACTTT. Translation: CASSFGSSLSDSPLHF. The full variable domain, its missing parts supplied by reference TRBV5-1 and TRBJ1-6, is KAGVTQTPRYLIKTRGQQVTLSCSPISGHRSVSWYQQTPGQGLQFLFEYFSETQRNKGNFPGRFSGRQFSNSRSEMNVSTLELGDSALYLCASSFGSSLSDSPLHFGNGTRLTVT.

In nucleotides, the CDR3 is TGTGCCAGTAGTATAGTTGTAGAGGCAGATCCCTTAGGACAGCCCCAGCATTTT. Amino acid sequence: CASSIVVEADPLGQPQHF. This chain connects TRBV19 to TRBJ1-5; no clear D. This CDR3 contains 18 residues. V shed 1 base and J shed 7 bases, with 23 bases lying between them. CDR1 and CDR2 (germline): LNHDA, SQIVND (reference sequence).

At least ten counts were recorded for this clonotype. The CDR3 is CASSQEEGREGDTQYF. The DNA for the CDR3 is TGCGCCAGCAGCCAAGAAGAGGGCAGGGAGGGGGATACGCAGTATTTT. The rearrangement joins TRBV4-3 to TRBJ2-3; TRBD2 aligns across 7 bases. The germline V gene encodes CDR1 LGHNA and CDR2 YSLEER. Losses at the gene ends were 0 bases for V and 6 bases for J; bases not matched to a gene: 9. The CDR3 is made up of 16 amino acids.

This clonotype was detected many times. The V and J genes are TRBV21-1 and TRBJ2-7. TRBV21-1 is a pseudogene locus. The CDR3 covers 17 residues. The CDR3 DNA follows: TGTGCCAGCAGCGATAAAGGTGTTCGGGTGGCGTTGCACGAGCAGTACGTC. It yields the protein CASSDKGVRVALHEQYV.

The CDR3 sequence: CASSKQGMNTEAFF. The CDR3 nucleotides read TGTGCCAGCAGCAAACAGGGTATGAACACTGAAGCTTTCTTT. This chain links TRBV3-1 with TRBJ1-1; tentatively, D is TRBD1 (6 bases). V was pared by 5 bases and J by 0 bases, with 10 bases between. Germline-derived CDR1 and CDR2 are LGHDT and YNNKEL (reference sequence). There are 14 residues in the CDR3.

This chain links TRBV7-2 with TRBJ2-7; D gene ambiguous. Per germline, CDR1 SGHTA and CDR2 FQGNSA. This CDR3 spans 13 amino acids. Trimming shortened V by 4 bases and J by 2 bases, and 9 bases separated the two germline ends. CDR3 DNA: TGTGCCAGCAGCTATTACAATACCTACGAGCAGTACGTC. It is translated as CASSYYNTYEQYV.

At least ten counts were recorded for this clonotype. The gene calls are TRBV10-3 and TRBJ1-5, with no clear D. This CDR3 contains 13 residues. The germline V and J ends were trimmed by 6 bases and 0 bases, with 6 bases remaining between them. Germline V gene data show CDR1 as ENHRY and CDR2 as SYGVKD. Written as DNA, the CDR3 is TGTGCCATCAGGGGCGATAGCAATCAGCCCCAGCATTTT. Encoded protein: CAIRGDSNQPQHF.

The chain has TRBV28 and TRBJ2-2; no reliable D call. The V end lost 2 bases, the J end lost 7 bases, and 8 bases lay between the germline ends. The CDR3 has 13 residues. CDR1 MDHEN and CDR2 SYDVKM come from the germline V gene. CDR3 nucleotides: TGTGCCAGCAGTTTAAGGTCCTTCGGGGAGCTGTTTTTT. This encodes CASSLRSFGELFF.

This clonotype was recorded many times. V usage is TRBV3-1 and J usage is TRBJ2-2, with 8 positions matching TRBD2. With 3 bases clipped from V and 4 bases from J, the junction kept 10 bases outside the gene matches. The CDR3 sequence is 17 residues long. The germline gives CDR1 LGHDT, CDR2 YNNKEL (reference sequence). In DNA, the CDR3 is TGTGCCAGCAGCCAGTCTTTCGGGGGGGCCATCACCGGGGAGCTGTTTTTT. This sequence encodes CASSQSFGGAITGELFF.

The chain employs TRBV27 and TRBJ2-7, with 9 nucleotides matching TRBD1. The CDR3 spans 17 residues. The ends lost 7 bases at V and 3 bases at J; junction bases unmatched: 16. Germline CDR1 and CDR2: MNHEY and SMNVEV (reference sequence). CDR3 residues: CASNDTGTGIRFYEQYF. Here the CDR3 DNA reads TGTGCCAGCAATGACACCGGGACAGGGATACGATTCTACGAGCAGTACTTC.

This clonotype was seen many times. The CDR3 here is CAISESNLSGELFF. The CDR3 DNA reads TGTGCCATCAGTGAGTCTAATCTCTCCGGGGAGCTGTTTTTT. This sequence joins TRBV10-3 and TRBJ2-2; the D is unclear. The CDR3 is made up of 14 amino acids. The V end lost 0 bases, the J end lost 6 bases, and 8 bases lay between the germline ends. The V gene's germline CDR1 is ENHRY and CDR2 SYGVKD.

This clonotype was seen repeatedly, ten times or more. The chain uses TRBV20-1 and TRBJ2-7, with TRBD2 identical over 9 bases. V shed 0 bases and J 3 bases; nucleotides not matched to a gene: 6. Germline-derived CDR1 and CDR2 are DFQATT and SNEGSKA (reference sequence). The CDR3 sequence is 15 residues long. The CDR3 bases are TGCAGTGCTAGAGACCGCGGGGGGGCCCTCTACGAGCAGTACTTC. This encodes CSARDRGGALYEQYF.

Notes on this clonotype: Just one base apart from a much larger clone, this may be a read error. The chain links TRBV4-1 to TRBJ1-6; D uncertain. V dropped 2 bases and J dropped 7 bases, with 3 bases sitting between them. Germline V gives CDR1 MGHRA, CDR2 YSYEKL. This CDR3 comprises 12 residues. CDR3 bases: TGCGCCAGCAGCCAATGGAATTCACCCCTCCACTTT. Its translation: CASSQWNSPLHF.

This clonotype was recorded many times. Its ends do not fully match the called genes, so a read error is possible. The V call is TRBV7-2, the J call TRBJ1-1, with D unclear. The germline V gene encodes CDR1 SGHTA and CDR2 FQGNSA. This CDR3 is 12 amino acids long. CDR3 DNA sequence: TGTGCCAGCAGCTCGCCTGCTGCGAGTCGGACGTTT. Protein product: CASSSPAASRTF.

CDR3 loop: CASSLNYGLEQFF. The CDR3 region has the DNA TGTGCCAGCAGCCTCAACTATGGACTAGAGCAGTTCTTC. The V and J genes are TRBV7-2 and TRBJ2-1; the D gene is possibly TRBD2 (6 bases). From germline, CDR1 is SGHTA and CDR2 FQGNSA. With 5 bases removed from V and 10 bases from J, the gap between germline ends came to 15 bases. CDR3 length: 13 residues.

This clonotype came up many times. This chain connects TRBV5-5 to TRBJ2-5; 9 bases line up with TRBD1. CDR1 SGHKS and CDR2 YYEKEE come from the germline V gene (reference sequence). CDR3 length: 14 amino acids. The V and J ends lost 2 bases and 5 bases, in that order; junction bases with no gene match: 4. The CDR3 bases are TGTGCCAGCAGCTTCACAGGGGGCGAGGAGACCCAGTACTTC. It yields the protein CASSFTGGEETQYF.

This clonotype occurred many times. This chain links TRBV5-1 with TRBJ2-7, with D tentatively TRBD1 (6 bases). V was trimmed by 7 bases and J by 4 bases, leaving 15 bases between them. This CDR3 contains 13 residues. Per germline, CDR1 SGHRS and CDR2 YFSETQ. This CDR3 is CASRPLGGYEQYF. CDR3 in DNA: TGCGCCAGCCGGCCCTTAGGGGGATACGAGCAGTACTTC.